This T cell receptor (beta chain) is from a study of control samples from healthy donors and cancer patients. Germline V CDR1 and CDR2: SGHRS, YFSETQ. V was trimmed by 1 base and J by 4 bases, leaving 8 bases between them. This CDR3 is built from 13 residues. The repertoire was sequenced with immunoSEQ multiplex PCR; TCRdb's copy has only in-frame clones and lacks some. Found here are roughly 49,000 clones, roughly 90% of them singletons; the top ten hold around 40%. Sequencing was done on a sample of PBMCs. The clonotype comes from a middle-aged man with head and neck cancer. The chain employs TRBV5-1 and TRBJ1-1; no clear D gene. The DNA for the CDR3 is TGCGCCAGCAGCTTGTTGGGAGGCACTGAAGCTTTCTTT. This encodes CASSLLGGTEAFF.